This entry describes one T cell receptor beta chain. The record originates from a study of blood T cell repertoires in COVID-19. Trimming at V came to 6 bases and at J to 9 bases, leaving 10 bases not matched to a gene. CDR1 and CDR2 from the germline V gene are SNHLY and FYNNEI. The length of the CDR3 is 16 residues. Measured with immunoSEQ multiplex PCR; TCRdb has only the in-frame clones, and not every one. Of about 170,000 clones listed, roughly 85% are singletons. This chain joins TRBV2 and TRBJ2-1, with 14 bases aligning to TRBD2. This TCR derives from a human donor with acute or convalescent COVID-19. The donor label of this sample is uncertain. Sequenced: peripheral blood. DNA for the CDR3: TGTGCCAGCAGGGCAGGACTAGCGGGGGGCCACAGTGAGCAGTTCTTC. Its translation: CASRAGLAGGHSEQFF.